Presented here are 20 T cell receptor beta chains from one specimen sequenced in a study of beta chain features in type 1 diabetes. Since all of the isolated RNA was reverse transcribed, expressed TCRB transcripts were what got sequenced. Data came from immunoSEQ multiplex PCR; TCRdb stores just in-frame clones and leaves some out. This table holds some 240,000 clones, approximately 11% found once. The material sequenced was central memory CD4+ T cells from blood. These receptors were collected from a man aged 18-30 years in good health.

This clone was recorded many times. This rearrangement joins TRBV18 to TRBJ1-4; D ambiguous. Deletions cut 3 bases from V and 4 bases from J, with 3 bases between. The CDR3 runs to 12 residues. Germline loops: CDR1 KGHSH, CDR2 LQKENI. CDR3 loop: CASSPNNEKLFF. Written as DNA, the CDR3 is TGTGCCAGCTCACCGAATAATGAAAAACTGTTTTTT.

V and J are TRBV7-9 and TRBJ1-5; D is unclear. V lost 0 bases to trimming and J lost 0 bases, with 9 bases between them. The CDR3 has 16 amino acids. Germline V gene lookup returns CDR1 SEHNR and CDR2 FQNEAQ (reference sequence). CDR3 DNA: TGTGCCAGCAGCTTAGCCGGACCATATAGCAATCAGCCCCAGCATTTT. The encoded protein is CASSLAGPYSNQPQHF.

This clone came up a few times. J is TRBJ2-3 and V is TRBV7-2; no definite D call. Trimming removed 2 bases at V and 1 base at J, with 4 bases between. The CDR3 spans 13 residues. Germline loops: CDR1 SGHTA, CDR2 FQGNSA. The CDR3 DNA reads TGTGCCAGCAGCTTACTGGGCACAGATACGCAGTATTTT. Translated, it gives CASSLLGTDTQYF.

This clone was found many times. The rearrangement joins TRBV10-3 to TRBJ2-5; tentative D call: TRBD2 (5 bases). The CDR3 is made up of 12 amino acids. Germline CDR1 is ENHRY and CDR2 is SYGVKD. The V and J ends lost 10 bases and 5 bases respectively, with 14 bases between them. CDR3 sequence (DNA): TGTGCCACCATGTCAACGGGGGAGACCCAGTACTTC. It yields the protein CATMSTGETQYF.

Turning to this clone: The junction departs from the called germline gene at one end, perhaps through a read error. This sequence joins TRBV5-1 and TRBJ2-7, with D perhaps TRBD1 (5 bases). The length of the CDR3 is 15 residues. CDR1 and CDR2 (germline): SGHRS, YFSETQ. The CDR3 here is CASSPLLDTALRLDF. As DNA, the CDR3 is TGCGCCAGCAGCCCATTATTGGACACCGCACTTCGGCTCGACTTC.

There are a few counts of this clone. The V call is TRBV4-2, the J call TRBJ2-5; D remains ambiguous. Trimming shortened V by 0 bases and J by 2 bases, and 13 bases separated the two germline ends. The CDR3 runs to 16 residues. Germline V gene sequence: CDR1 LGHNA, CDR2 YNFKEQ. The CDR3 loop is CASSQDSDGDQETQYF. CDR3 nucleotide sequence: TGTGCCAGCAGCCAAGACTCGGACGGAGATCAAGAGACCCAGTACTTC.

J is TRBJ2-3 and V is TRBV18, with TRBD1 matching over 7 bases. The germline V gene encodes CDR1 KGHSH and CDR2 LQKENI. J gave up 6 bases and V 1 base, and 1 base lay outside the gene matches. This CDR3 contains 13 residues. The CDR3 loop is CASSPHRGDTQYF. The CDR3 DNA sequence: TGTGCCAGCTCACCACACAGGGGCGATACGCAGTATTTT.

The sample holds a few counts of this clone. This chain connects TRBV7-6 to TRBJ2-5; D remains unclear. The CDR3 totals 14 residues. Germline V gene sequence: CDR1 SGHVS, CDR2 FNYEAQ. Between the trimmed V and J ends, which lost 1 base and 4 bases, there was a span of 10 bases. The CDR3 here is CASSLGQAPETQYF. The CDR3 region has the DNA TGTGCCAGCAGCTTAGGGCAGGCTCCAGAGACCCAGTACTTC. Using reference TRBV7-6 and TRBJ2-5 for the parts outside the CDR3, the full variable domain is GAGVSQSPRYKVTKRGQDVALRCDPISGHVSLYWYRQALGQGPEFLTYFNYEAQQDKSGLPNDRFSAERPEGSISTLTIQRTEQRDSAMYRCASSLGQAPETQYFGPGTRLLVL.

This chain links TRBV7-2 with TRBJ2-7; 11 bases fit TRBD2. The CDR3 has 14 residues. CDR1 is SGHTA and CDR2 is FQGNSA in the germline V gene. The ends lost 5 bases at V and 3 bases at J; junction bases unmatched: 3. The CDR3 bases are TGTGCCAGCAGCCCTACTAGCGGGAGCTACGAGCAGTACTTC. This gives the protein CASSPTSGSYEQYF.

The chain links TRBV13 to TRBJ2-7; a weak D match, TRBD2 (6 bases). The V end was cut by 5 bases, the J end by 3 bases, with 14 bases between. Germline lookup yields CDR1 PRHDT and CDR2 FYEKMQ (reference sequence). CDR3 length: 14 residues. CDR3 sequence reads: CASSKKRAVYEQYF. The CDR3 DNA follows: TGTGCCAGCAGCAAAAAGCGGGCAGTCTACGAGCAGTACTTC.

The CDR3 sequence: CASSLRDRANGYTF. CDR3 coding DNA: TGTGCCAGCAGCCTCCGGGACAGAGCCAATGGCTACACCTTC. The genes are TRBV14 and TRBJ1-2, with 7 bases fitting TRBD1. From germline, CDR1 is SGHDN and CDR2 FVKESK. V lost 4 bases and J lost 6; bases outside the gene matches: 8. The CDR3 extends over 14 amino acids.

This chain connects TRBV30 to TRBJ2-5; tentatively, D is TRBD1 (6 bases). Germline CDR1 GTSNPN, CDR2 SVGIG (reference sequence). The V and J ends lost 0 bases and 2 bases respectively, with 10 bases between them. The CDR3 is made up of 14 amino acids. DNA for the CDR3: TGTGCCTGGAGTGTCGGACAGCGTCAAGAGACCCAGTACTTC. Translated, it gives CAWSVGQRQETQYF.

This clone has only a few counts. The V and J genes are TRBV6-5 and TRBJ2-7; D call uncertain. The V and J ends lost 0 bases and 3 bases respectively, with 6 bases between them. Germline assignment: CDR1 MNHEY and CDR2 SVGAGI. This CDR3 has 13 amino acids. CDR3 residues: CASSYSKNYEQYF. CDR3 DNA sequence: TGTGCCAGCAGTTACTCCAAGAACTACGAGCAGTACTTC.

This clone was counted between two and nine times. V usage is TRBV6-5 and J usage is TRBJ1-3; D might be TRBD1 (5 bases). V lost 7 bases to trimming and J lost 4 bases, with 17 bases between them. The CDR3 is 15 amino acids. CDR1 MNHEY and CDR2 SVGAGI come from the germline V gene. Here the CDR3 reads CASKLAGVEGNTIYF. In DNA form, the CDR3 reads TGTGCCAGCAAGCTCGCGGGGGTGGAGGGAAACACCATATATTTT.

This clone has just a few counts. The rearrangement links TRBV9 to TRBJ2-2; the match to TRBD2 covers 8 bases. Unmatched junction bases numbered 7, after V lost 1 base and J lost 5 bases. The CDR3 runs to 16 residues. Looked up from germline, CDR1 is SGDLS and CDR2 is YYNGEE. This CDR3 is CASSVLSGSSTGELFF. The CDR3 nucleotides are TGTGCCAGCAGCGTACTCAGCGGGAGTTCGACCGGGGAGCTGTTTTTT.

This clone has only a few counts. The rearrangement joins TRBV7-9 to TRBJ2-1; TRBD2 is a possible D gene (6 bases). This CDR3 has 11 residues. Trimming cost V 11 bases and J 7 bases, with 12 bases left between them. CDR1 is SEHNR, CDR2 FQNEAQ, per germline (reference sequence). The CDR3 DNA is TGTGCCGTACCCGGGAGTAATGAGCAGTTCTTC. This translates into CAVPGSNEQFF. Complete variable domain (other parts from reference TRBV7-9 and TRBJ2-1): DTGVSQNPRHKITKRGQNVTFRCDPISEHNRLYWYRQTLGQGPEFLTYFQNEAQLEKSRLLSDRFSAERPKGSFSTLEIQRTEQGDSAMYLCAVPGSNEQFFGPGTRLTVL.

The chain recombines TRBV6-6 with TRBJ1-5, with a weak D call TRBD1 (6 bases). CDR1 is MNHNY and CDR2 is SVGAGI in the germline V gene (reference sequence). V dropped 0 bases and J dropped 6 bases, with 12 bases sitting between them. This CDR3 has 15 amino acids. The CDR3 DNA follows: TGTGCCAGCAGTTACTCGAGGGCAGGGGCTCAGCCCCAGCATTTT. Protein sequence: CASSYSRAGAQPQHF.

This clone came up many times. This sequence joins TRBV9 and TRBJ2-2; D might be TRBD1 (6 bases). V lost 2 bases to trimming and J lost 4 bases, with 12 bases between them. Germline CDR1 and CDR2: SGDLS and YYNGEE. The CDR3 is 15 amino acids. The CDR3 region has the DNA TGTGCCAGCAGCGTTCAAAGGGGGACCACCGGGGAGCTGTTTTTT. It specifies CASSVQRGTTGELFF.

Comments on this clone: This sequence may be a read error, since a much larger clone differs from it by one base. J is TRBJ2-3 and V is TRBV6-1, with D uncertain. Trimming cost V 4 bases and J 0 bases, with 2 bases left between them. This CDR3 contains 12 residues. The germline gives CDR1 MNHNS, CDR2 SASEGT. CDR3 loop: CASSVSTDTQYF. CDR3 sequence (DNA): TGTGCCAGCAGTGTCAGCACAGATACGCAGTATTTT.

The rearrangement uses TRBV2 and TRBJ1-5, with D tentatively TRBD1 (6 bases). Trimming shortened V by 2 bases and J by 0 bases, and 8 bases separated the two germline ends. Germline V gene lookup returns CDR1 SNHLY and CDR2 FYNNEI. The CDR3 runs 15 residues. The CDR3 loop reads CASSERTASNQPQHF. The CDR3 DNA reads TGTGCCAGCAGTGAAAGGACAGCTAGCAATCAGCCCCAGCATTTT.